Listed below are T cell receptor beta chains from one sample, sequenced in a study of blood T cell repertoires in COVID-19. Only in-frame clones appear in the TCRdb table, and some are missing; sequencing was by immunoSEQ multiplex PCR. The table shows 310,000 or so clones, with 83% occurring only once. The sample was peripheral blood. The source of these receptors is a woman aged 45-65 years with acute or convalescent COVID-19. Each CDR3 is given with its conserved first and last residue. The D gene is left open where the match is weak. The size entry is marked missing in some rows and otherwise reads once, few, many or a size class.

J: TRBJ2-3; V: TRBV6-6; D: TRBD2; length: 16; size: NA; CDR3: CASRAGLASSTDTQYF; DNA: TGTGCCAGCAGGGCAGGACTAGCGTCTAGCACAGATACGCAGTATTTT
J: TRBJ1-4; V: TRBV3-1/TRBV3-2; D: NA; length: 12; size: once; CDR3: CASSQGTGKLFF; DNA: TGTGCCAGCAGCCAAGGCACGGGAAAACTGTTTTTT
J: TRBJ1-2; V: TRBV12-3/TRBV12-4; D: NA; length: 13; size: NA; CDR3: CASSSVGFHGYTF; DNA: TGTGCCAGCAGTTCGGTGGGCTTCCATGGCTACACCTTC
J: TRBJ2-3; V: TRBV9; D: NA; length: 15; size: NA; CDR3: CASSLGEFSTDTQYF; DNA: TGTGCCAGCAGCCTAGGAGAGTTTAGCACAGATACGCAGTATTTT
J: TRBJ2-2; V: TRBV3-1/TRBV3-2; D: TRBD1; length: 16; size: NA; CDR3: CASSLPTGGFTGELFF; DNA: TGTGCCAGCAGCCTACCGACAGGGGGCTTTACCGGGGAGCTGTTTTTT
J: TRBJ2-7; V: TRBV2; D: TRBD2; length: 14; size: few; CDR3: CASSGTSGPYEQYF; DNA: TGTGCCAGCAGTGGGACTAGCGGACCGTACGAGCAGTACTTC
J: TRBJ2-1; V: TRBV2; D: TRBD1; length: 14; size: NA; CDR3: CASLPDRDYNEQFF; DNA: TGTGCCAGCCTCCCGGACAGGGATTACAATGAGCAGTTCTTC
J: TRBJ1-3; V: TRBV5-1; D: TRBD1; length: 16; size: NA; CDR3: CASSLGTGGVGNTIYF; DNA: TGCGCCAGCAGCTTGGGGACAGGGGGCGTCGGAAACACCATATATTTT
J: TRBJ2-5; V: TRBV5-8; D: NA; length: 14; size: NA; CDR3: CASSSWGERETQYF; DNA: TGTGCCAGCAGCTCCTGGGGCGAGAGGGAGACCCAGTACTTC
J: TRBJ1-5; V: TRBV7-2; D: TRBD1; length: 15; size: NA; CDR3: CASSPQTGLDQPQHF; DNA: TGTGCCAGCAGCCCCCAGACAGGGCTTGATCAGCCCCAGCATTTT
J: TRBJ2-6; V: TRBV29-1; D: TRBD2; length: 14; size: NA; CDR3: CSVAGGPGANVLTF; DNA: TGCAGCGTAGCGGGGGGGCCTGGGGCCAACGTCCTGACTTTC
J: TRBJ1-1; V: TRBV7-2; D: NA; length: 15; size: NA; CDR3: CASSFPGHLNTEAFF; DNA: TGTGCCAGCAGTTTCCCGGGACACTTAAACACTGAAGCTTTCTTT
J: TRBJ1-2; V: TRBV4-2; D: TRBD1; length: 14; size: few; CDR3: CASSSGQGAWGYTF; DNA: TGTGCCAGCAGCTCTGGACAGGGGGCTTGGGGCTACACCTTC
J: TRBJ1-2; V: TRBV27; D: NA; length: 15; size: NA; CDR3: CASSPRTFLNYGYTF; DNA: TGTGCCAGCAGTCCTCGGACTTTCCTCAACTATGGCTACACCTTC
J: TRBJ2-1; V: TRBV7-9; D: NA; length: 15; size: NA; CDR3: CASSLVGQGGNEQFF; DNA: TGTGCCAGCAGCTTAGTGGGCCAGGGAGGCAATGAGCAGTTCTTC
J: TRBJ2-5; V: TRBV10-3; D: TRBD2; length: 14; size: NA; CDR3: CAISEFQGGETQYF; DNA: TGTGCCATCAGTGAATTTCAGGGAGGGGAGACCCAGTACTTC
J: TRBJ1-5; V: TRBV6-6; D: TRBD1; length: 15; size: NA; CDR3: CASGRDRTLNQPQHF; DNA: TGTGCCAGCGGTCGGGACAGGACCCTAAATCAGCCCCAGCATTTT